This paragraph reports one T cell receptor (beta chain). Produced via immunoSEQ multiplex PCR; TCRdb's table is partial and in-frame only. The table lists about 110,000 clones, around 89% of them singletons, with 1.1% in the top ten. The CDR3 runs to 14 residues. V was pared by 9 bases and J by 1 base, with 13 bases between. CDR1 and CDR2 (germline): SGHRS, YFSETQ. The data originate from a study of blood T cell repertoires in COVID-19. About the research overall: Material from acute and convalescent COVID-19 was sourced from the United States, Italy and Spain.

The gene calls are TRBV5-1 and TRBJ2-2; tentative D call: TRBD1 (6 bases). The sequence was collected from a human donor in a cohort sampled during active COVID-19. Sequences were obtained from peripheral blood. The CDR3, as DNA: TGCGCCACATCACAGGGTCGGAACACCGGGGAGCTGTTTTTT. Protein product: CATSQGRNTGELFF.